The rows below give T cell receptor beta chains drawn from one sample of a study of vaccination and CD4 T cells after COVID-19. One entry per CDR3 protein results from TCRdb running MiXCR on the PCR reads. The sample lists 10,000 to 15,000 distinct CDR3 sequences, approximately 50% occurring once. Their cognate antigens are unknown. Source material: CD4+ T cells from blood, cultured in vitro. The receptors derive from a human donor who had recovered from COVID-19. CDR3s include the opening cysteine and the closing phenylalanine or tryptophan. The order of the fields is J gene, clone size, D gene, V gene, CDR3 DNA, CDR3 protein. The D gene is left open where the match is weak. Clone size is given for some rows only: seen once, a few or many times, or a class if the clone is expanded.

j_gene: TRBJ2-3; abundance: -; d_gene: TRBD2; v_gene: TRBV20-1; CDR3nt: TGCAGTGCTACCGGGACTAGTGGAGATACGCAGTATTTT; CDR3aa: CSATGTSGDTQYF
j_gene: TRBJ2-7; abundance: -; d_gene: TRBD2; v_gene: TRBV7-2; CDR3nt: TGTGCCAGCAGCCAATGGGCTAGCGGGGAATACGAGCAGTACTTC; CDR3aa: CASSQWASGEYEQYF
j_gene: TRBJ2-7; abundance: -; d_gene: TRBD1; v_gene: TRBV28; CDR3nt: TGTGCCAGCAGAAGAACCGGGACAGCGACCTACGAGCAGTACTTC; CDR3aa: CASRRTGTATYEQYF
j_gene: TRBJ2-3; abundance: -; d_gene: TRBD2; v_gene: TRBV11-1; CDR3nt: TGTGCCAGCAGCTCCCGGGGGGGGCCGGCAGATACGCAGTATTTT; CDR3aa: CASSSRGGPADTQYF
j_gene: TRBJ1-6; abundance: -; d_gene: -; v_gene: TRBV6-5; CDR3nt: TGTGCCAGCAGTTACGGGGAGGGCCCAGGCTCACCCCTCCACTTT; CDR3aa: CASSYGEGPGSPLHF
j_gene: TRBJ2-5; abundance: -; d_gene: -; v_gene: TRBV7-6; CDR3nt: TGTGCCAGCAGCGTCGTGTTTGGCGGACAAGAGACCCAGTACTTC; CDR3aa: CASSVVFGGQETQYF
j_gene: TRBJ1-1; abundance: few; d_gene: -; v_gene: TRBV19; CDR3nt: TGTGCCAGTAGTATGGGCGGGATATGGCTGAACACTGAAGCTTTCTTT; CDR3aa: CASSMGGIWLNTEAFF
j_gene: TRBJ2-7; abundance: -; d_gene: TRBD1; v_gene: TRBV24-1; CDR3nt: TGTGCCACCGCACAGGGGTTTGGGGACGAGCAGTACTTC; CDR3aa: CATAQGFGDEQYF
j_gene: TRBJ1-2; abundance: -; d_gene: -; v_gene: TRBV11-1; CDR3nt: TGTGCCAGCAGCAAACCCGGGACAATTGGCTACACCTTC; CDR3aa: CASSKPGTIGYTF
j_gene: TRBJ2-3; abundance: -; d_gene: -; v_gene: TRBV28; CDR3nt: TGTGCCAGCATACTTTCCCGCGGCACAGATACGCAGTATTTT; CDR3aa: CASILSRGTDTQYF